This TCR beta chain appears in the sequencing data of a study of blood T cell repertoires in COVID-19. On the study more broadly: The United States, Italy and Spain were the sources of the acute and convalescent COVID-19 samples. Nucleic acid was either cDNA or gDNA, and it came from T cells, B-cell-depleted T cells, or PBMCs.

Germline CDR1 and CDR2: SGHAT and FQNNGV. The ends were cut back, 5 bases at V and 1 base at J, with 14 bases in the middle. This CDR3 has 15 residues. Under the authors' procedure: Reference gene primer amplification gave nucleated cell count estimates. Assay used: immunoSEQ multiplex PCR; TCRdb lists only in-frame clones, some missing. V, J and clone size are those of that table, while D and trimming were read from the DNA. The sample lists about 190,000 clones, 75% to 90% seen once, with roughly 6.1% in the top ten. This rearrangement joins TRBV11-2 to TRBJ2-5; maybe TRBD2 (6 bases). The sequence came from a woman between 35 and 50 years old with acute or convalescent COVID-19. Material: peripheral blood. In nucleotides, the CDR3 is TGTGCCAGCAGCCCTCGGGAGACTACCCAAGAGACCCAGTACTTC. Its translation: CASSPRETTQETQYF.